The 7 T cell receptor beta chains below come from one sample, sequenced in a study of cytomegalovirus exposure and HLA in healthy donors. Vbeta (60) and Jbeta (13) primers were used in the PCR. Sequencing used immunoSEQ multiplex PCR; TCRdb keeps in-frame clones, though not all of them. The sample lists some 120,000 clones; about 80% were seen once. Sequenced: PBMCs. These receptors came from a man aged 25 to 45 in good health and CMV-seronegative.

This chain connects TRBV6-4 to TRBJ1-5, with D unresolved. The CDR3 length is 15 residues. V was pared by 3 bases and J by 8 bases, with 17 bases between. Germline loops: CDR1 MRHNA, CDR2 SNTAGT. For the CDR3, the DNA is TGTGCCAGCAGTGAGGGTGGGAGCCCTGGAGAGCCCCAGCATTTT. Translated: CASSEGGSPGEPQHF.

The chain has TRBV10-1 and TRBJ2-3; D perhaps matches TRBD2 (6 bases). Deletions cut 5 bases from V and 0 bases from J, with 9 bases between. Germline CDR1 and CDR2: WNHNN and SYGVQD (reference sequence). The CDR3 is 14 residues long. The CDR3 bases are TGCGCCAGCAGTAAGGGGACTAGCACAGATACGCAGTATTTT. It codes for CASSKGTSTDTQYF.

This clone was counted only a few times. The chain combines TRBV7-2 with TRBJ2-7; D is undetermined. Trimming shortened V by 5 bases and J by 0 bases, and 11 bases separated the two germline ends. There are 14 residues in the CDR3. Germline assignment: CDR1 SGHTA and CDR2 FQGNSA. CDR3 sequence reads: CASSPRSISYEQYF. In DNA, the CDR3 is TGTGCCAGCAGCCCTCGGTCGATCTCCTACGAGCAGTACTTC.

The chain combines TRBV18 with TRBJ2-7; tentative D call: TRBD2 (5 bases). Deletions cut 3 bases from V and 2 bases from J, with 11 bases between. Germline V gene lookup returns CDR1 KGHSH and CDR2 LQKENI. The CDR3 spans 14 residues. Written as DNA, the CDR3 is TGTGCCAGCTCACCGGGCCGAGGGACCTACGAGCAGTACTTC. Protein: CASSPGRGTYEQYF.

CDR3 residues: CASSSLGTVSTDTQYF. The CDR3, as DNA: TGTGCCAGCAGCTCCCTAGGGACAGTTAGCACAGATACGCAGTATTTT. V and J are TRBV7-2 and TRBJ2-3; 7 bases are a match to TRBD1. This CDR3 region has 16 residues. V was clipped by 4 bases and J by 0 bases; unmatched bases: 7. The germline V gene encodes CDR1 SGHTA and CDR2 FQGNSA.

The CDR3, as DNA: TGTGCCAGCAGTGCCCAGGGGAGCGAGCAGTACTTC. Its translation is CASSAQGSEQYF. The J gene is TRBJ2-7, the V gene TRBV27; a possible D gene is TRBD1 (6 bases). The CDR3 loop spans 12 amino acids. In germline, CDR1 is MNHEY, CDR2 SMNVEV (reference sequence). The V gene lost 5 bases and the J gene lost 6 bases, with 11 bases spanning the gap.

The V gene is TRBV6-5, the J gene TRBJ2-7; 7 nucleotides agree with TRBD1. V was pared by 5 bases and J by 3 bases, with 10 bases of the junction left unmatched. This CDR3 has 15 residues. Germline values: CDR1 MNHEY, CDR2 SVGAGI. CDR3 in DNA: TGTGCCAGCAGTCCACGAGGGGGCATCAACTACGAGCAGTACTTC. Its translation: CASSPRGGINYEQYF.